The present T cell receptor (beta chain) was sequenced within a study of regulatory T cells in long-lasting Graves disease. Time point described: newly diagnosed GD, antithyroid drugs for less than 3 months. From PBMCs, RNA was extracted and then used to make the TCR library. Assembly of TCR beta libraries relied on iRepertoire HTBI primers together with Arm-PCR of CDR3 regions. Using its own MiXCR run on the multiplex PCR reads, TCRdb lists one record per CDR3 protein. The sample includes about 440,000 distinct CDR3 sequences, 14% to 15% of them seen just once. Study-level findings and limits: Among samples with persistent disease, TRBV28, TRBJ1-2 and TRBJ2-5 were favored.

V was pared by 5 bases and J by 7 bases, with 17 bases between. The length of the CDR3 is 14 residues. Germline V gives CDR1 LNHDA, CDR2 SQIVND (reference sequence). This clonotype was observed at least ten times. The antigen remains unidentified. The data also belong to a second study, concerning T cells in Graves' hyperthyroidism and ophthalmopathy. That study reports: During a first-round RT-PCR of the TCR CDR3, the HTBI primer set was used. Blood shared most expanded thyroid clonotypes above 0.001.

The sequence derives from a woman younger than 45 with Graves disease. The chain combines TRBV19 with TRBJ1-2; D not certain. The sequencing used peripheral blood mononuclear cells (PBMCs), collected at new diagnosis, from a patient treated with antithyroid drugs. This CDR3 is CASSLTLREAGYTF. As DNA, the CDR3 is TGTGCCAGTAGTCTTACCCTCCGGGAGGCTGGCTACACCTTC.